The text below deals with one T cell receptor (beta chain). No antigen is known for it. Of the isolated RNA, all was reverse transcribed, and so the sequenced material was expressed TCRB transcripts. Sequencing was performed with immunoSEQ multiplex PCR; in TCRdb, only in-frame clones are kept and a portion is missing. The table includes roughly 400,000 clones, about 14% detected once. The source of the sample is a study of beta chain features in type 1 diabetes. Overall study results and limits: Moderate but significant shortening of TCRB CDR3s was recorded in all four CD4+ subsets from Type 1 diabetes patients.

Sorted CD4+ subsets: naive, central memory, regulatory, stem cell-like memory (CD45RO/CCR7/CD25/CD127/CD95/CD27 panel). This CDR3 is built from 17 residues. The germline V gene encodes CDR1 KGHSH and CDR2 LQKENI. V was pared by 2 bases and J by 0 bases, with 7 bases of the junction left unmatched. The sequenced material came from naive CD4+ T cells from blood. The rearrangement links TRBV18 to TRBJ2-1; 7 nucleotides match TRBD2. This TCR was recovered from a young woman in good health. The CDR3 region is CASSPASGSSSYNEQFF. DNA of the CDR3: TGTGCCAGCTCACCAGCTAGCGGAAGTAGCTCCTACAATGAGCAGTTCTTC. Full variable domain (outside the CDR3, taken from reference TRBV18 and TRBJ2-1): NAGVMQNPRHLVRRRGQEARLRCSPMKGHSHVYWYRQLPEEGLKFMVYLQKENIIDESGMPKERFSAEFPKEGPSILRIQQVVRGDSAAYFCASSPASGSSSYNEQFFGPGTRLTVL.